This T cell receptor beta chain was recorded in a study of blood T cell repertoires in COVID-19. There are a few counts of this clone. CDR3 size: 15 residues. Trimming took off 1 base at V and 0 bases at J, with 6 bases between the two ends. Germline values: CDR1 SGHTA, CDR2 FQGNSA. In the study's own analysis: Estimation of nucleated cell counts relied on the amplification of reference gene primers. Repertoires were generated with immunoSEQ multiplex PCR, while TCRdb's copy carries only in-frame clones and drops some. The DNA gave D and trimming, while V, J and clone size come from that table. The data show 150,000 to 200,000 clones, 88% seen once.

The sequence was obtained from a woman aged 30 to 39 with acute or convalescent COVID-19. The rearrangement links TRBV7-2 to TRBJ2-2; D uncertain. Input material: peripheral blood. CDR3 sequence: CASSLVVANTGELFF. Written as DNA, the CDR3 is TGTGCCAGCAGCTTAGTCGTAGCGAACACCGGGGAGCTGTTTTTT.